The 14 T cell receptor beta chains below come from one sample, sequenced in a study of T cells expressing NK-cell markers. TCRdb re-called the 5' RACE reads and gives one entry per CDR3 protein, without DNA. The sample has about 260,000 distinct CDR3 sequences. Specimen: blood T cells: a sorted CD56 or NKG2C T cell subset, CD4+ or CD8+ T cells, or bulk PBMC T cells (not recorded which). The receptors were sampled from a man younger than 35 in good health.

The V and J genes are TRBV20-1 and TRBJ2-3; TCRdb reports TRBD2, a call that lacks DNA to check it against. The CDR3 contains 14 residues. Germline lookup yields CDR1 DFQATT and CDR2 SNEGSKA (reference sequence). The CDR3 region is CSAKGLAGADTQYF.

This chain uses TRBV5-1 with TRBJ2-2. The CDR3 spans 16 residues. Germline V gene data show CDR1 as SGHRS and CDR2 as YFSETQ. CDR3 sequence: CASSSNQRLTTGELFF.

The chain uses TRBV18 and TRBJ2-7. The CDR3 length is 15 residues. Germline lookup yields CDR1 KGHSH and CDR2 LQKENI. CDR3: CASSPTAFSSYEQYF. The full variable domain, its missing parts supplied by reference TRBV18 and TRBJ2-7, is NAGVMQNPRHLVRRRGQEARLRCSPMKGHSHVYWYRQLPEEGLKFMVYLQKENIIDESGMPKERFSAEFPKEGPSILRIQQVVRGDSAAYFCASSPTAFSSYEQYFGPGTRLTVT.

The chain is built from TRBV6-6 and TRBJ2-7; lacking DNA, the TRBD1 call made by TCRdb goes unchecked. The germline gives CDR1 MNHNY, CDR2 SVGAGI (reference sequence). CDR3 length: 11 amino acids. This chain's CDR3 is CASSGGREQYF.

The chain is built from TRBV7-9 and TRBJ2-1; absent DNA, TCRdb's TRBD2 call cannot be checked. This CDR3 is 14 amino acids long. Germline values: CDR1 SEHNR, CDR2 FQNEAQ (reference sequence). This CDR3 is CASSLSTSMNEQFF.

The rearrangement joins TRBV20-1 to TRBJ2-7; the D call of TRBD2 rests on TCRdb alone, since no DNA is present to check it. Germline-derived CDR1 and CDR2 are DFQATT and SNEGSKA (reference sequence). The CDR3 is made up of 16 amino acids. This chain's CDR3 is CSARDSSGRMVYEQYF.

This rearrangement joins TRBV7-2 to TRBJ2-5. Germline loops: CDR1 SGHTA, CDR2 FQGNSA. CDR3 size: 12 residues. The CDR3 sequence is CASTGSVETQYF.

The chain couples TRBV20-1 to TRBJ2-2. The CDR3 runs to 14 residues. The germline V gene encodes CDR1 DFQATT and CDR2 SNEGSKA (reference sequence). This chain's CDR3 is CSASSTDHTGELFF.

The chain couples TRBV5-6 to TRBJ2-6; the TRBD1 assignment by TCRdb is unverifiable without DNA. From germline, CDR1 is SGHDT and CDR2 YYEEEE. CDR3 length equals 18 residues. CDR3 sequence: CASSSTTGGLSGANVLTF. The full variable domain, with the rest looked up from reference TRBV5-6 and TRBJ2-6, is DAGVTQSPTHLIKTRGQQVTLRCSPKSGHDTVSWYQQALGQGPQFIFQYYEEEERQRGNFPDRFSGHQFPNYSSELNVNALLLGDSALYLCASSSTTGGLSGANVLTFGAGSRLTVL.

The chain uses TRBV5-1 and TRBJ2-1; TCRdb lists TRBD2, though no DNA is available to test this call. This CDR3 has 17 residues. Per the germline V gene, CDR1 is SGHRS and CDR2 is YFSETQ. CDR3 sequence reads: CASSRTSRVTSYNEQFF.

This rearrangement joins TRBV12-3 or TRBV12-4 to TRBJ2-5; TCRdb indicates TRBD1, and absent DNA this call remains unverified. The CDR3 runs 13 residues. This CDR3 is CASKPQGRETQYF.

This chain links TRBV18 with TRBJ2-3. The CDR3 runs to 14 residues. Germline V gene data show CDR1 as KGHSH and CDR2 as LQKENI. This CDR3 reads CASSQQQTTDTQYF.

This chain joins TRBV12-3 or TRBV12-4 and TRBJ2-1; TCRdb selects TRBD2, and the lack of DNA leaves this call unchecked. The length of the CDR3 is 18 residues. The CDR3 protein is CASSFRDRGTSGSLWQFF.

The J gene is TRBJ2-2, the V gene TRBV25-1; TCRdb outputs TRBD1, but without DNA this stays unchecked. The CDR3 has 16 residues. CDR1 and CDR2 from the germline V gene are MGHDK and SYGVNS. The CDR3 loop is CASSEFDGKNTGELFF.